A single sample is the source of the 14 T cell receptor beta chains below, sequenced in a study of blood T cell repertoires in COVID-19. Assay: immunoSEQ multiplex PCR; the TCRdb copy retains only in-frame clones and omits some. This sample has over 450,000 clones, with 70% to 90% found just once. Sample: peripheral blood. The receptors derive from a woman between 45 and 65 years old with COVID-19, enrolled during active disease.

The chain joins TRBV20-1 to TRBJ2-1, with 9 bases lining up with TRBD2. V lost 3 bases and J lost 4; bases outside the gene matches: 22. The CDR3 extends over 20 amino acids. Per the germline V gene, CDR1 is DFQATT and CDR2 is SNEGSKA (reference sequence). CDR3 amino acids: CSASSPTTLVSGGQYNEQFF. The CDR3 coding sequence is TGCAGTGCTAGTAGCCCTACGACCTTAGTGAGCGGGGGGCAATACAATGAGCAGTTCTTC.

The V gene is TRBV3-1 (or the pseudogene TRBV3-2), the J gene TRBJ1-4; D gene unclear. Per the germline V gene, CDR1 is LGHDT and CDR2 is YNNKEL (reference sequence). Deletions cut 0 bases from V and 0 bases from J, with 11 bases between. The CDR3 length is 17 residues. CDR3 amino acids: CASSQERGSPTNEKLFF. In nucleotides, the CDR3 is TGTGCCAGCAGCCAAGAACGAGGATCTCCAACTAATGAAAAACTGTTTTTT.

This clone appeared a few times. The chain recombines TRBV27 with TRBJ1-6; TRBD1 is a possible D gene (6 bases). V gave up 5 bases and J gave up 6 bases, with 11 bases separating them. This CDR3 has 14 residues. Germline V CDR1 and CDR2: MNHEY, SMNVEV (reference sequence). DNA for the CDR3: TGTGCCAGCAGTACAGGGTGGGGTAATTCACCCCTCCACTTT. Translation gives CASSTGWGNSPLHF.

The chain carries TRBV19 and TRBJ2-7, with 8 bases that match TRBD1. Trimming cost V 6 bases and J 0 bases; bases outside gene matches: 7. Germline loops: CDR1 LNHDA, CDR2 SQIVND (reference sequence). This CDR3 comprises 15 residues. CDR3: CASRNRGISSYEQYF. The CDR3 coding sequence is TGTGCCAGTAGGAACAGGGGGATTAGCTCCTACGAGCAGTACTTC.

The chain couples TRBV6-5 to TRBJ1-2; 9 bases fit TRBD1. The CDR3 is made up of 15 amino acids. V trimming: 6 bases; J trimming: 5 bases; junction bases outside the gene matches: 10. CDR1 is MNHEY and CDR2 is SVGAGI in the germline V gene. CDR3 loop: CASSPGTGSYYGYTF. The DNA of the CDR3 is TGTGCCAGCAGCCCCGGGACAGGGTCATATTATGGCTACACCTTC.

The chain couples TRBV7-2 to TRBJ1-2; a weak D match, TRBD1 (6 bases). This CDR3 comprises 15 residues. CDR1 is SGHTA and CDR2 is FQGNSA in the germline V gene. The V end lost 1 base, the J end lost 3 bases, and 12 bases lay between the germline ends. In DNA, the CDR3 is TGTGCCAGCAGCTTAGGGGGGCGCCCGGACTATGGCTACACCTTC. Residues: CASSLGGRPDYGYTF.

The CDR3 reads CASSEGGVRQPQHF. The CDR3 DNA reads TGTGCCAGCAGCGAAGGGGGGGTCCGACAGCCCCAGCATTTT. The rearrangement uses TRBV7-9 and TRBJ1-5; perhaps TRBD1 as D (6 bases). Germline V gene sequence: CDR1 SEHNR, CDR2 FQNEAQ (reference sequence). The CDR3 covers 14 residues. Between the trimmed V and J ends, which lost 5 bases and 7 bases, there was a span of 15 bases.

For the CDR3, the DNA is TGTGCCAGCAGCTTTCAGGGGGACACTGAAGCTTTCTTT. This gives the protein CASSFQGDTEAFF. The rearrangement joins TRBV9 to TRBJ1-1; 7 nucleotides align to TRBD1. CDR3 length: 13 residues. J lost 3 bases, V lost 4 bases, and 3 bases had no gene match. Germline-derived CDR1 and CDR2 are SGDLS and YYNGEE.

The chain carries TRBV3-1 (or the pseudogene TRBV3-2) and TRBJ1-6; the D is unclear. The germline gives CDR1 LGHDT, CDR2 YNNKEL (reference sequence). This CDR3 region has 13 residues. Trimming left V 5 bases short and J 2 bases short, with 4 bases between. The CDR3 is CASSTTYNSPLHF. As DNA, the CDR3 is TGTGCCAGCAGCACAACCTATAATTCACCCCTCCACTTT.

The genes are TRBV5-4 and TRBJ1-2; D is unresolved. Germline values: CDR1 SGHNT, CDR2 YYREEE (reference sequence). This CDR3 has 14 amino acids. Trimming shortened V by 2 bases and J by 6 bases, and 14 bases separated the two germline ends. CDR3 sequence: CASSFREGVDGYTF. DNA for the CDR3: TGTGCCAGCAGCTTTCGAGAGGGCGTAGATGGCTACACCTTC.

The V call is TRBV2, the J call TRBJ1-1; a possible D gene is TRBD1 (6 bases). This CDR3 comprises 15 residues. V shed 6 bases and J shed 0 bases, with 14 bases lying between them. CDR1 and CDR2 (germline): SNHLY, FYNNEI. DNA of the CDR3: TGTGCCAGCAGAGGACAGTTAATCATGAACACTGAAGCTTTCTTT. Translated: CASRGQLIMNTEAFF.

This clone was recorded once. The chain joins TRBV19 to TRBJ2-3; tentative D call: TRBD2 (6 bases). The ends were cut back, 3 bases at V and 2 bases at J, with 12 bases in the middle. The CDR3 is made up of 15 amino acids. CDR1 is LNHDA, CDR2 SQIVND, per germline (reference sequence). In DNA form, the CDR3 reads TGTGCCAGTAGTATGGGGGGACGGACCACAGATACGCAGTATTTT. It codes for CASSMGGRTTDTQYF.

V and J are TRBV18 and TRBJ2-5; D may be TRBD1 (5 bases). Germline V gene data show CDR1 as KGHSH and CDR2 as LQKENI. The CDR3 length is 14 residues. V lost 2 bases and J lost 3, with 10 bases in between. CDR3 in amino acids: CASSPIAGKETQYF. DNA of the CDR3: TGTGCCAGCTCACCAATCGCAGGGAAAGAGACCCAGTACTTC.

This chain connects TRBV11-2 to TRBJ1-4; TRBD1 matches 9 bases. Germline V CDR1 and CDR2: SGHAT, FQNNGV. This CDR3 contains 15 residues. J lost 7 bases, V lost 3 bases, and 6 bases had no gene match. CDR3 DNA sequence: TGTGCCAGCAGCTTCGGGACAGGGATAGGTGAAAAACTGTTTTTT. Protein sequence: CASSFGTGIGEKLFF.